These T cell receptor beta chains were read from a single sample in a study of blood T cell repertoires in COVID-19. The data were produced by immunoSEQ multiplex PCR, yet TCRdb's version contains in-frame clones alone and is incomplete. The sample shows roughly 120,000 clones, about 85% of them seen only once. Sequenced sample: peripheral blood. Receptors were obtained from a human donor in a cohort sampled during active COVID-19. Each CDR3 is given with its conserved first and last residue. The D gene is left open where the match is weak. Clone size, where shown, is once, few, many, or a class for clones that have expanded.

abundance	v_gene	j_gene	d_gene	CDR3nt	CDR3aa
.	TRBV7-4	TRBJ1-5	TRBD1	TGTGCCAGCAGCTGGGGGACAGGGGATTCTCAGCCCCAGCATTTT	CASSWGTGDSQPQHF
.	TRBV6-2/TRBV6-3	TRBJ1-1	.	TGTGCCAGCAGCTCCCGGGGTTGGAACACTGAAGCTTTCTTT	CASSSRGWNTEAFF
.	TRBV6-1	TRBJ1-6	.	TGTGCCAGCAGTGAAGGGAGGAGCAGCTCCTATAATTCACCCCTCCACTTT	CASSEGRSSSYNSPLHF
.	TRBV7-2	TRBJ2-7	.	TGTGCCAGCAGTGGGGAGGGGGGGAGAAGGCAGTACTTC	CASSGEGGRRQYF
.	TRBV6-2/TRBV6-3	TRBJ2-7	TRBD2	TGTGCCAGCAGTTTTAGCGGGGGGAGCTCCTACGAGCAGTACTTC	CASSFSGGSSYEQYF
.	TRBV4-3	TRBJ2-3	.	TGCGCCAGCAGCCAAGGGGGCCCGAGCACAGATACGCAGTATTTT	CASSQGGPSTDTQYF
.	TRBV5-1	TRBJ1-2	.	TGCGCCAGCAGGTTGGACAGCCCCTATGGCTACACCTTC	CASRLDSPYGYTF
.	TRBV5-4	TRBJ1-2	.	TGTGCCAGCAGCTTGGGGGCCGACAGCAATGGCTACACCTTC	CASSLGADSNGYTF
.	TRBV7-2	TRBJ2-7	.	TGTGCCAGCAGCTTAGAACAGGTCGGGGGATACGAGCAGTACTTC	CASSLEQVGGYEQYF
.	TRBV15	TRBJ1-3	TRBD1	TGTGCCACCAGCAGAGATCCGACAGGGACGGGAAACACCATATATTTT	CATSRDPTGTGNTIYF
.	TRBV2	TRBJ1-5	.	TGTGCCAGCAGGACCTCAAGGGGCAGCCAGCCCCAGCATTTT	CASRTSRGSQPQHF
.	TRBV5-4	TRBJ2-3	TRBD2	TGTGCCAGCAGCGAGCGGGGGGGCGGAGATACGCAGTATTTT	CASSERGGGDTQYF
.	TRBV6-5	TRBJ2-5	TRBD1	TGTGCCAGCAAGGTCTTCGGGACAGGGACAGAGACCCAGTACTTC	CASKVFGTGTETQYF
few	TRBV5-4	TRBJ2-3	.	TGTGCCAGCAGCTCGACTACTAGCACAGATACGCAGTATTTT	CASSSTTSTDTQYF
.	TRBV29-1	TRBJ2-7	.	TGCAGCGTCTCAGGGGCAGGGGACGAGCAGTACTTC	CSVSGAGDEQYF
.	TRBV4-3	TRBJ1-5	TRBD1	TGCGCCAGCAGCCAAGATCCGGCGGGACAGGGGTATAGCAATCAGCCCCAGCATTTT	CASSQDPAGQGYSNQPQHF
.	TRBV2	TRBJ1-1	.	TGTGCCAGCAGTGAAGCTCCACAGGAGAACACTGAAGCTTTCTTT	CASSEAPQENTEAFF
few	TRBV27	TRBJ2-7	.	TGTGCCAGCAAACCGATCCTCTACGGGGAGCAGTACTTC	CASKPILYGEQYF
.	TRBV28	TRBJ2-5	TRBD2	TGTGCCAGCAGGGGAGCGGGGGACCAAGAGACCCAGTACTTC	CASRGAGDQETQYF
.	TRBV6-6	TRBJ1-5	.	TGTGCCAGCAGTTATCTCAGTCATCAGCCCCAGCATTTT	CASSYLSHQPQHF
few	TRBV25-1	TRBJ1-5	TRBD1	TGTGCCAGCAGTGGACAGGGCGATCAGCCCCAGCATTTT	CASSGQGDQPQHF
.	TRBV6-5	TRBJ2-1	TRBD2	TGTGCCAGCAGTTACTCGCTAGCGGGGGGTACTAATGAGCAGTTCTTC	CASSYSLAGGTNEQFF
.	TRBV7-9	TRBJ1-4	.	TGTGCCAGCAGCCCCCCGGACAGATTCCGAAAGGCAACTAATGAAAAACTGTTTTTT	CASSPPDRFRKATNEKLFF
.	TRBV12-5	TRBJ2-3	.	TGTGCTAGTGAGGCCGGGGTCCAAACCCCGGCAGATACGCAGTATTTT	CASEAGVQTPADTQYF
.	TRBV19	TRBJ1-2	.	TGTGCCAGTAGCCCCGGGGGGGGCTATGGCTACACCTTC	CASSPGGGYGYTF
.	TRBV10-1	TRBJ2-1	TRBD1	TGCGCCAGCAGTGAAATCAGGGGGCGAAGTTTCAATGAGCAGTTCTTC	CASSEIRGRSFNEQFF